This TCR beta chain came from a study of shared clonotypes between healthy human individuals. Deep was the level used in running the assay. Here immunoSEQ multiplex PCR was the method, and the copy in TCRdb shows in-frame clones only, minus some. The data contain fewer than 650,000 clones, around 78% of them seen just once; the ten biggest clones take up around 11%. In this sample, this clone turned up once. V lost 2 bases, J lost 0 bases, and 14 bases lay in between. The CDR3 spans 15 residues. CDR1 is GTSNPN, CDR2 SVGIG, per germline (reference sequence). The sample consisted of PBMCs. This chain connects TRBV30 to TRBJ2-7; D is possibly TRBD1 (5 bases). The sequence was collected from a woman aged 40 to 50 in good health. Some clones in this sample may be carry-over from other donors' samples. In DNA, the CDR3 is TGTGCCTGGAGTATGTGGCAGGGAAGCTCCTACGAGCAGTACTTC. Its translation is CAWSMWQGSSYEQYF.